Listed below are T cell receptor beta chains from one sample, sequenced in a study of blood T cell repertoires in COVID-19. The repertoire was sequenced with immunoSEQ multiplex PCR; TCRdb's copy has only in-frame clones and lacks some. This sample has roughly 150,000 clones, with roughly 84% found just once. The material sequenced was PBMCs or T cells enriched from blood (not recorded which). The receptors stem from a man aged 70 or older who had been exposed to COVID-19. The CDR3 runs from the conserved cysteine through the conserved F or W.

cdr3_aa: CASSPGQPANEKLFF
v_call: TRBV5-1
j_call: TRBJ1-4

cdr3_aa: CASSRGGTGYDLAKNIQYF
v_call: TRBV10-1
j_call: TRBJ2-4

cdr3_aa: CASSNEGYQPQHF
v_call: TRBV28
j_call: TRBJ1-5

cdr3_aa: CASSLGGQGARAEAFF
v_call: TRBV28
j_call: TRBJ1-1

cdr3_aa: CASSLPGSSYEQYF
v_call: TRBV7-2
j_call: TRBJ2-7

cdr3_aa: CASSLGQGRMNTEAFF
v_call: TRBV3-1/TRBV3-2
j_call: TRBJ1-1

cdr3_aa: CSGRLAAGNEQFF
v_call: TRBV29-1
j_call: TRBJ2-1

cdr3_aa: CSVEGDRVVSKRAFF
v_call: TRBV29-1
j_call: TRBJ1-1

cdr3_aa: CATSVGSQGQPQHF
v_call: TRBV24-1
j_call: TRBJ1-5

cdr3_aa: CASSYSRQGIYNEQFF
v_call: TRBV6-5
j_call: TRBJ2-1

cdr3_aa: CASSQERVGGGPQHF
v_call: TRBV4-2
j_call: TRBJ1-5

cdr3_aa: CATSRGSSGRAIDTQYF
v_call: TRBV15
j_call: TRBJ2-3

cdr3_aa: CASSQDGLVTREGNTEAFF
v_call: TRBV3-1/TRBV3-2
j_call: TRBJ1-1

cdr3_aa: CASSIGQGRNEQFF
v_call: TRBV7-3
j_call: TRBJ2-1

cdr3_aa: CASSRSVRGNQPQHF
v_call: TRBV28
j_call: TRBJ1-5

cdr3_aa: CASSTLAGGPYEQYF
v_call: TRBV6-5
j_call: TRBJ2-7

cdr3_aa: CSVEASQGEGTDTQYF
v_call: TRBV29-1
j_call: TRBJ2-3

cdr3_aa: CASSRTSGYYTDTQYF
v_call: TRBV19
j_call: TRBJ2-3

cdr3_aa: CASSFYSNYGYTF
v_call: TRBV11-1
j_call: TRBJ1-2

cdr3_aa: CASSSLTGPDTQYF
v_call: TRBV28
j_call: TRBJ2-3

cdr3_aa: CAWSAFRQSYSNQPQHF
v_call: TRBV30
j_call: TRBJ1-5

cdr3_aa: CASSLVREGAEAFF
v_call: TRBV28
j_call: TRBJ1-1

cdr3_aa: CASSQRLAGVDTQYF
v_call: TRBV4-1
j_call: TRBJ2-3

cdr3_aa: CASSSTGNSYNEQFF
v_call: TRBV7-6
j_call: TRBJ2-1

cdr3_aa: CASSLQGREQFF
v_call: TRBV5-8
j_call: TRBJ2-1

cdr3_aa: CASTSERGQETQYF
v_call: TRBV30
j_call: TRBJ2-5

cdr3_aa: CASSWRQGVYYEQYF
v_call: TRBV5-5
j_call: TRBJ2-7

cdr3_aa: CASSFEPGYSNQPQHF
v_call: TRBV12-1
j_call: TRBJ1-5

cdr3_aa: CASTPGRAVYEQYF
v_call: TRBV6-5
j_call: TRBJ2-7

cdr3_aa: CASSYSQAQPQHF
v_call: TRBV6-5
j_call: TRBJ1-5

cdr3_aa: CASSSGGTGFYEQYF
v_call: TRBV5-6
j_call: TRBJ2-7

cdr3_aa: CASSASGTGVEKLFF
v_call: TRBV2
j_call: TRBJ1-4

cdr3_aa: CASSFSYEQYF
v_call: TRBV7-9
j_call: TRBJ2-7

cdr3_aa: CASSPTAGTGGQPQHF
v_call: TRBV7-2
j_call: TRBJ1-5

cdr3_aa: CASSASGGAWETQYF
v_call: TRBV9
j_call: TRBJ2-5

cdr3_aa: CASSPPQGTRSNEQFF
v_call: TRBV18
j_call: TRBJ2-1